Listed below are T cell receptor beta chains from one sample, sequenced in a study of cytomegalovirus exposure and HLA in healthy donors. Profiling relied on immunoSEQ multiplex PCR, and the TCRdb table lists in-frame clones only, not all of them. The data hold roughly 200,000 clones, with roughly 75% observed a single time. Sample: PBMCs. The source of these receptors is a man aged 35 to 55 in good health and CMV-seronegative. Each CDR3 is given with its conserved first and last residue. A D gene is named only where the DNA matches it firmly. A row's size may be missing; if present it is once, few, many or a size class.

J gene | V gene | D gene | clone size | CDR3 protein | CDR3 DNA
TRBJ1-1 | TRBV6-6 | . | . | CASSHGQGRNTEAFF | TGTGCCAGCAGCCACGGCCAGGGAAGGAACACTGAAGCTTTCTTT
TRBJ2-7 | TRBV7-6 | . | . | CASSLDQQGKQYF | TGTGCCAGCAGCTTAGACCAGCAGGGGAAGCAGTACTTC
TRBJ2-5 | TRBV29-1 | TRBD2 | . | CSVRQLAGDLRETQYF | TGCAGCGTCCGCCAACTAGCGGGGGACCTCAGGGAGACCCAGTACTTC
TRBJ2-7 | TRBV18 | TRBD1 | . | CASSPQTGSYEQYF | TGTGCCAGCTCACCGCAGACAGGGTCCTACGAGCAGTACTTC
TRBJ2-7 | TRBV15 | TRBD1 | . | CATSSVRTGTYEQYF | TGTGCCACCAGCAGCGTTAGGACAGGGACCTACGAGCAGTACTTC
TRBJ2-7 | TRBV4-3 | . | . | CASSRGALEGEQYF | TGCGCCAGCAGCCGCGGGGCCCTAGAGGGCGAGCAGTACTTC
TRBJ2-7 | TRBV19 | . | . | CASSISTNEQYF | TGTGCCAGTAGTATTTCCACAAACGAGCAGTACTTC
TRBJ1-1 | TRBV7-2 | . | . | CASSSKLRQLATEAFF | TGTGCCAGCAGCTCCAAGCTCCGGCAGTTAGCCACTGAAGCTTTCTTT
TRBJ2-7 | TRBV19 | TRBD2 | . | CASSLLAGGPYEQYF | TGTGCCAGTAGTTTACTAGCGGGAGGGCCCTACGAGCAGTACTTC
TRBJ2-7 | TRBV7-2 | . | . | CASSSFRGYEQYF | TGTGCCAGCAGCTCCTTCAGGGGCTACGAGCAGTACTTC
TRBJ1-5 | TRBV10-3 | TRBD1 | . | CAISESAGGQQPQHF | TGTGCCATCAGTGAGTCGGCAGGGGGCCAACAGCCCCAGCATTTT
TRBJ2-1 | TRBV4-1 | TRBD2 | . | CASSQDALAGNNEQFF | TGCGCCAGCAGCCAAGACGCACTAGCGGGAAACAATGAGCAGTTCTTC
TRBJ2-2 | TRBV9 | . | . | CASSTDSSNTGELFF | TGTGCCAGCAGCACGGACTCGTCGAACACCGGGGAGCTGTTTTTT
TRBJ1-1 | TRBV29-1 | TRBD1 | . | CSVEVGTGGKAFF | TGCAGCGTTGAAGTAGGGACAGGGGGCAAGGCTTTCTTT
TRBJ2-3 | TRBV18 | TRBD2 | . | CASSPLGWGGGSDTQYF | TGTGCCAGCTCCCCCCTCGGATGGGGCGGGGGGTCAGATACGCAGTATTTT
TRBJ2-5 | TRBV2 | TRBD2 | . | CASSEELASYQETQYF | TGTGCCAGCAGTGAAGAACTAGCGTCTTACCAAGAGACCCAGTACTTC
TRBJ2-7 | TRBV6-5 | . | few | CASSSKLAPSYEQYF | TGTGCCAGCAGTTCCAAGCTAGCGCCGTCCTACGAGCAGTACTTC
TRBJ2-7 | TRBV6-4 | TRBD1 | . | CASRGQGAYEQYF | TGTGCCAGCAGAGGACAGGGGGCCTACGAGCAGTACTTC
TRBJ2-2 | TRBV7-9 | TRBD2 | few | CASSPGGSSNTGELFF | TGTGCCAGCAGCCCGGGAGGCAGCTCGAACACCGGGGAGCTGTTTTTT
TRBJ2-1 | TRBV7-9 | TRBD2 | . | CASSLTTSGNNEQFF | TGTGCCAGCAGCTTAACGACTAGCGGGAACAATGAGCAGTTCTTC